Presented here are 28 T cell receptor beta chains from one specimen sequenced in a study of T cell repertoires in cytomegalovirus infection. A single record per CDR3 protein comes from TCRdb applying MiXCR to the reads. The profile shows fewer than 300,000 distinct CDR3 sequences, 25% of them singletons. Sequenced input: PBMCs. The receptor source for this set is a human donor in good health (CMV status not recorded). Some clones in this sample may be carry-over from other donors' samples.

Here the CDR3 reads CASRPQGSGAHNEQFF. The CDR3 DNA reads TGTGCCAGCAGACCCCAGGGGTCTGGTGCCCACAATGAGCAGTTCTTC. The chain carries TRBV6-2 or TRBV6-3 and TRBJ2-1, with D maybe TRBD1 (6 bases). The CDR3 covers 16 residues. V lost 6 bases and J 5 bases, leaving 20 bases between the germline ends. CDR1 and CDR2 from the germline V gene are MNHEY and SVGEGT.

The chain is built from TRBV7-9 and TRBJ2-7; tentative D call: TRBD1 (6 bases). V shed 5 bases and J shed 5 bases, with 13 bases lying between them. The CDR3 is 13 residues long. Germline V lookup: CDR1 SEHNR, CDR2 FQNEAQ (reference sequence). CDR3 region: CASSTSGHDEQYF. The CDR3 DNA reads TGTGCCAGCAGCACCTCGGGACACGACGAGCAGTACTTC.

This clonotype came up a few times. For the CDR3, the DNA is TGTGCCAGCAGTTACCACGGACAGAACACCGGGGAGCTGTTTTTT. Its translation is CASSYHGQNTGELFF. The V gene is TRBV6-6, the J gene TRBJ2-2, with D perhaps matching TRBD1 (5 bases). The V end was cut by 2 bases, the J end by 1 base, with 8 bases between. Germline values: CDR1 MNHNY, CDR2 SVGAGI (reference sequence). The CDR3 runs 15 residues.

This clonotype was seen at least ten times. This chain uses TRBV20-1 with TRBJ2-4; 11 bases map to TRBD1. This CDR3 has 14 amino acids. V lost 3 bases, J lost 8 bases, and 6 bases stayed unmatched. Germline V gene lookup returns CDR1 DFQATT and CDR2 SNEGSKA (reference sequence). CDR3 sequence (DNA): TGCAGTGCTAGCGTAGGACAGGGGGCTGACATTCAGTACTTC. Its protein product is CSASVGQGADIQYF.

The chain uses TRBV2 and TRBJ2-5, with 10 bases matching TRBD1. The CDR3 is made up of 16 amino acids. V gave up 0 bases and J gave up 3 bases; unmatched junction bases: 4. Germline V gives CDR1 SNHLY, CDR2 FYNNEI. CDR3 nucleotide sequence: TGTGCCAGCAGTGAAGCGCACGGGACAGGGGAAGAGACCCAGTACTTC. It codes for CASSEAHGTGEETQYF. The full variable domain, in which reference TRBV2 and TRBJ2-5 provide the parts outside the CDR3, is EPEVTQTPSHQVTQMGQEVILRCVPISNHLYFYWYRQILGQKVEFLVSFYNNEISEKSEIFDDQFSVERPDGSNFTLKIRSTKLEDSAMYFCASSEAHGTGEETQYFGPGTRLLVL.

This chain joins TRBV13 and TRBJ1-4; the D is unclear. Trimming left V 4 bases short and J 8 bases short, with 20 bases between. There are 16 residues in the CDR3. Germline loops: CDR1 PRHDT, CDR2 FYEKMQ (reference sequence). The CDR3 DNA reads as TGTGCCAGCAGCTCTAAGACCGAACCCTCGGCAGAAAAACTGTTTTTT. Its protein is CASSSKTEPSAEKLFF.

This chain links TRBV20-1 with TRBJ1-5; D gene unclear. CDR1 and CDR2 from the germline V gene are DFQATT and SNEGSKA (reference sequence). The ends were cut back, 3 bases at V and 3 bases at J, with 12 bases in the middle. The length of the CDR3 is 14 residues. The CDR3 region is CSARLVGVNQPQHF. DNA of the CDR3: TGCAGTGCTAGGCTTGTGGGCGTCAATCAGCCCCAGCATTTT.

This clonotype is a singleton in its sample. The genes are TRBV4-1 and TRBJ1-5; 7 positions agree with TRBD1. The CDR3 has 15 amino acids. Germline CDR1 and CDR2: MGHRA and YSYEKL. Trimming took 3 bases from V and 4 from J; bases not matched to a gene: 6. CDR3 amino acids: CASSQMGTANQPQHF. The CDR3 DNA sequence: TGCGCCAGCAGCCAGATGGGGACAGCTAATCAGCCCCAGCATTTT.

This clonotype came up a few times. The CDR3 DNA sequence: TGTGCCAGCGAAGTCCGGGCTAATGAAAAACTGTTTTTT. It codes for CASEVRANEKLFF. The chain links TRBV12-3 or TRBV12-4 to TRBJ1-4; D unresolved. CDR3 size: 13 residues. Trimming took 8 bases from V and 3 from J, leaving 10 bases between them.

The chain carries TRBV11-3 and TRBJ2-3; no firm D call. The CDR3 spans 13 residues. Germline V lookup: CDR1 SGHNT, CDR2 YENEEA. V shed 5 bases and J shed 2 bases, with 8 bases lying between them. The CDR3 region has the DNA TGTGCCAGCAGCCCCTTCTCCACAGATACGCAGTATTTT. It translates to CASSPFSTDTQYF. The full variable domain, completed using reference TRBV11-3 and TRBJ2-3, is EAGVVQSPRYKIIEKKQPVAFWCNPISGHNTLYWYLQNLGQGPELLIRYENEEAVDDSQLPKDRFSAERLKGVDSTLKIQPAELGDSAVYLCASSPFSTDTQYFGPGTRLTVL.

V is TRBV4-2 and J is TRBJ2-1, with TRBD2 matching 7 bases. V was clipped by 1 base and J by 9 bases; unmatched bases: 9. The germline gives CDR1 LGHNA, CDR2 YNFKEQ. The CDR3 covers 15 residues. This chain's CDR3 is CASSQGGGDRGEQFF. The CDR3 DNA reads TGTGCCAGCAGCCAAGGGGGGGGGGACCGGGGTGAGCAGTTCTTC.

V gene TRBV20-1 combines with J gene TRBJ2-7, with 7 positions matching TRBD2. J was trimmed by 0 bases and V by 6 bases; bases with no gene match: 5. CDR1 is DFQATT and CDR2 is SNEGSKA in the germline V gene (reference sequence). The CDR3 runs to 13 residues. Written as DNA, the CDR3 is TGCAGTGCGCCAAGCGGGAACTCCTACGAGCAGTACTTC. Translating gives CSAPSGNSYEQYF.

This clonotype was counted many times. The chain couples TRBV7-2 to TRBJ2-2; TRBD2 matches 12 bases. With 5 bases clipped from V and 5 bases from J, the junction kept 9 bases outside the gene matches. This CDR3 is built from 17 residues. The germline CDR1 and CDR2 sequences are SGHTA and FQGNSA. The CDR3 nucleotides are TGTGCCAGCAGCAACGGACTAGCGGGGAGAGGAACCGGGGAGCTGTTTTTT. Protein: CASSNGLAGRGTGELFF.

This clonotype was seen a few times. The chain recombines TRBV7-3 with TRBJ2-1, with a weak D call TRBD2 (6 bases). The CDR3 consists of 14 residues. Trimming shortened V by 5 bases and J by 7 bases, and 15 bases separated the two germline ends. Germline-derived CDR1 and CDR2 are SGHTA and FQGTGA. This CDR3 is CASSRDFAQNEQFF. The CDR3 bases are TGTGCCAGCAGCCGGGACTTCGCGCAGAATGAGCAGTTCTTC.

This clonotype was counted at least ten times. The chain couples TRBV12-3 or TRBV12-4 to TRBJ1-6, with 9 bases lining up with TRBD1. Unmatched junction bases numbered 6, after V lost 6 bases and J lost 9 bases. There are 14 residues in the CDR3. The CDR3 sequence is CASSKTGGASPLHF. For the CDR3, the DNA is TGTGCCAGCAGCAAAACAGGGGGCGCTTCACCCCTCCACTTT.

A few counts support this clonotype. The gene calls are TRBV7-9 and TRBJ2-1; the match to TRBD1 covers 7 bases. Germline V CDR1 and CDR2: SEHNR, FQNEAQ (reference sequence). The CDR3 spans 15 residues. Losses at the gene ends were 5 bases for V and 3 bases for J; bases not matched to a gene: 7. The CDR3 protein is CASSTKGAGYNEQFF. CDR3 in DNA: TGTGCCAGCAGCACCAAGGGGGCCGGCTACAATGAGCAGTTCTTC.

This clonotype was detected ten times or more. The V call is TRBV7-2, the J call TRBJ2-4; D is unresolved. Trimming removed 5 bases at V and 0 bases at J, with 8 bases between. The CDR3 has 14 amino acids. The germline V gene encodes CDR1 SGHTA and CDR2 FQGNSA. The CDR3 region is CASSLSLAKNIQYF. The CDR3 DNA reads TGTGCCAGCAGCCTATCTTTAGCCAAAAACATTCAGTACTTC.

This clonotype was detected many times. The V call is TRBV7-2, the J call TRBJ2-7, with 16 bases that match TRBD2. With 3 bases clipped from V and 3 bases from J, the junction kept 8 bases outside the gene matches. CDR3 length: 18 residues. In germline, CDR1 is SGHTA, CDR2 FQGNSA. CDR3 DNA sequence: TGTGCCAGCAGCTTGGGACTAGCGGGAGGGCCCATTGGCTACGAGCAGTACTTC. Translated, it gives CASSLGLAGGPIGYEQYF.

This chain connects TRBV7-2 to TRBJ2-7; 10 positions agree with TRBD2. The CDR3 has 14 amino acids. V gave up 6 bases and J gave up 3 bases; unmatched junction bases: 5. The V gene's germline CDR1 is SGHTA and CDR2 FQGNSA. Here the CDR3 DNA reads TGTGCCAGCAGACCTAGCGGGAGTCGCTACGAGCAGTACTTC. Its translation: CASRPSGSRYEQYF.

J is TRBJ1-5 and V is TRBV6-8; no clear D gene. The length of the CDR3 is 15 residues. Germline CDR1 reads MNHGY; CDR2 reads SAAAGT. Deletions cut 5 bases from V and 7 bases from J, with 18 bases between. The CDR3 loop reads CASSTDPGWGQPQHF. The CDR3, as DNA: TGTGCCAGCAGTACCGATCCCGGTTGGGGACAGCCCCAGCATTTT.

This clonotype was observed a handful of times. The chain has TRBV7-6 and TRBJ2-1, with a tentative D call TRBD1 (5 bases). This CDR3 region has 14 residues. Germline V gene data show CDR1 as SGHVS and CDR2 as FNYEAQ. The V gene lost 5 bases and the J gene lost 5 bases, with 13 bases spanning the gap. CDR3 protein: CASSPSRTNNEQFF. CDR3 coding DNA: TGTGCCAGCAGCCCCTCCCGGACAAACAATGAGCAGTTCTTC.

This clonotype was found many times. The chain joins TRBV7-2 to TRBJ2-1; D unclear. Between the trimmed V and J ends, which lost 1 base and 6 bases, there was a span of 13 bases. Germline CDR1 is SGHTA and CDR2 is FQGNSA. The CDR3 is 15 amino acids. In DNA form, the CDR3 reads TGTGCCAGCAGCTTAGGGCCAGTAAGGAGCAATGAGCAGTTCTTC. Protein: CASSLGPVRSNEQFF. The full variable domain, in which reference TRBV7-2 and TRBJ2-1 provide the parts outside the CDR3, is GAGVSQSPSNKVTEKGKDVELRCDPISGHTALYWYRQSLGQGLEFLIYFQGNSAPDKSGLPSDRFSAERTGGSVSTLTIQRTQQEDSAVYLCASSLGPVRSNEQFFGPGTRLTVL.

V usage is TRBV19 and J usage is TRBJ2-3; the D is unclear. This CDR3 comprises 15 residues. The germline gives CDR1 LNHDA, CDR2 SQIVND (reference sequence). V gave up 0 bases and J gave up 3 bases, with 10 bases separating them. The CDR3 DNA reads TGTGCCAGTAGTATAGAATTAATCGGAACAGATACGCAGTATTTT. Translated, it gives CASSIELIGTDTQYF.

The chain uses TRBV20-1 and TRBJ1-1, with D perhaps matching TRBD1 (6 bases). Germline CDR1 DFQATT, CDR2 SNEGSKA (reference sequence). With 4 bases removed from V and 0 bases from J, the gap between germline ends came to 6 bases. The CDR3 covers 12 residues. CDR3 bases: TGCAGTGCTAACAGGGTGAACACTGAAGCTTTCTTT. It specifies CSANRVNTEAFF.

This chain uses TRBV7-2 with TRBJ2-1, with D possibly TRBD1 on 6 matching bases. Germline CDR1 and CDR2: SGHTA and FQGNSA. V lost 5 bases to trimming and J lost 10 bases, with 18 bases between them. The CDR3 is 14 amino acids. The DNA for the CDR3 is TGTGCCAGCAGCCCGCAACAGGGTCCGGGCGAGCAGTTCTTC. It is translated as CASSPQQGPGEQFF. Using reference TRBV7-2 and TRBJ2-1 for the parts outside the CDR3, the full variable domain is GAGVSQSPSNKVTEKGKDVELRCDPISGHTALYWYRQSLGQGLEFLIYFQGNSAPDKSGLPSDRFSAERTGGSVSTLTIQRTQQEDSAVYLCASSPQQGPGEQFFGPGTRLTVL.

The chain carries TRBV19 and TRBJ2-5; TRBD2 might be the D (6 bases). The CDR3 spans 13 residues. Trimming took off 5 bases at V and 2 bases at J, with 9 bases between the two ends. The germline CDR1 and CDR2 sequences are LNHDA and SQIVND (reference sequence). The CDR3 DNA is TGTGCCAGTAGTGAAGGGAGGCAAGAGACCCAGTACTTC. It codes for CASSEGRQETQYF.

This clonotype was seen ten or more times. J is TRBJ1-1 and V is TRBV11-2; TRBD1 matches at 11 bases. Germline values: CDR1 SGHAT, CDR2 FQNNGV. The CDR3 is 17 residues long. V was clipped by 2 bases and J by 1 base; unmatched bases: 6. The chain's CDR3 is CASSLRTGGVGNTEAFF. In DNA, the CDR3 is TGTGCCAGCAGCTTAAGGACAGGGGGCGTAGGGAACACTGAAGCTTTCTTT.

This clonotype has just a few counts. The chain couples TRBV29-1 to TRBJ2-7, with 8 bases that match TRBD2. J lost 3 bases, V lost 6 bases, and 7 bases had no gene match. CDR1 is SQVTM and CDR2 is ANQGSEA in the germline V gene. CDR3 length: 13 residues. The CDR3: CSVESGTSYEQYF. The CDR3, as DNA: TGCAGCGTCGAAAGCGGGACTAGCTACGAGCAGTACTTC.